The 9 T cell receptor beta chains below come from one sample, sequenced in a study of T cells in tuberculosis (dated by TCRdb to the late 2010s). Libraries were built with the immunoSEQ multiplex PCR assay. Held by TCRdb, this immuneACCESS table contains in-frame sequences only and omits some clones. Under half of the omission traces to an unresolved V gene where checked; the cause of the rest is unknown. For this sample there are 25,000 to 35,000 clones; roughly 96% appear just once. 2% to 3% of the sample belongs to the ten largest clones. The sequencing input was PBMCs. These receptors were taken from a donor between 10 and 35 years old with latent tuberculosis or without tuberculosis infection.

The chain has TRBV6-5 and TRBJ1-2, with D unresolved. The CDR3 sequence is 13 residues long. Germline-derived CDR1 and CDR2 are MNHEY and SVGAGI. The V end lost 5 bases, the J end lost 14 bases, and 21 bases lay between the germline ends. The CDR3 reads CASSTPRVSSKTF. DNA for the CDR3: TGTGCCAGCAGTACACCTAGAGTTTCTAGTAAGACCTTC.

This clone was picked up one time. J is TRBJ1-1 and V is TRBV13, with 10 nucleotides matching TRBD1. This CDR3 region has 15 residues. After removal of 2 bases from V and 4 bases from J, the junction contained 4 bases not matched to a gene. The germline CDR1 and CDR2 sequences are PRHDT and FYEKMQ (reference sequence). CDR3: CASSLSGQGFTEAFF. CDR3 DNA sequence: TGTGCCAGCAGCTTATCGGGACAGGGGTTCACTGAAGCTTTCTTT.

The gene calls are TRBV18 and TRBJ2-1, with a tentative D call TRBD2 (7 bases). V was shortened by 5 bases and J by 4 bases, with 18 bases between the two germline ends. Germline assignment: CDR1 KGHSH and CDR2 LQKENI. The CDR3 runs 16 residues. In nucleotides, the CDR3 is TGTGCCAGCTCATTGCGGGGGCAGACGAGGTACAATGAGCAGTTCTTC. Amino acids: CASSLRGQTRYNEQFF.

The chain couples TRBV9 to TRBJ1-2, with 9 bases lining up with TRBD1. Germline trimming cut 1 base from V and 0 bases from J; bases unmatched to any gene: 4. CDR1 and CDR2 (germline): SGDLS, YYNGEE. The CDR3 has 16 residues. The CDR3 sequence: CASSVTGGPANYGYTF. Here the CDR3 DNA reads TGTGCCAGCAGCGTAACAGGGGGCCCCGCTAACTATGGCTACACCTTC.

The CDR3 loop is CASSQVLAGGRLQETQYF. As DNA, the CDR3 is TGCGCCAGCAGCCAAGTGCTAGCGGGGGGGCGACTACAAGAGACCCAGTACTTC. The V call is TRBV4-1, the J call TRBJ2-5, with 12 bases identical to TRBD2. The CDR3 is 18 residues long. Germline loops: CDR1 MGHRA, CDR2 YSYEKL. V trimming: 1 base; J trimming: 2 bases; junction bases outside the gene matches: 8.

The CDR3 DNA reads TGTGCCAGCAGCTTAGACGGGACATTGAGCTACGAGCAGTACTTC. Translating it yields CASSLDGTLSYEQYF. This chain links TRBV7-9 with TRBJ2-7; D might be TRBD1 (6 bases). The V end lost 1 base, the J end lost 3 bases, and 13 bases lay between the germline ends. The germline V gene encodes CDR1 SEHNR and CDR2 FQNEAQ (reference sequence). The CDR3 is made up of 15 amino acids.

The chain couples TRBV7-8 to TRBJ2-2; a possible D gene is TRBD1 (6 bases). With 0 bases removed from V and 3 bases from J, the gap between germline ends came to 11 bases. The CDR3 consists of 16 residues. Germline V gene sequence: CDR1 SGHVS, CDR2 FQNEAQ. CDR3 protein: CASSLARQGYTGELFF. The CDR3 DNA is TGTGCCAGCAGCTTAGCGCGGCAGGGGTACACCGGGGAGCTGTTTTTT.

The V gene is TRBV25-1, the J gene TRBJ2-7, with 7 positions matching TRBD1. The length of the CDR3 is 17 residues. With V trimmed by 3 bases and J by 6 bases, 17 bases remained unmatched. Germline V gene data show CDR1 as MGHDK and CDR2 as SYGVNS. In nucleotides, the CDR3 is TGTGCCAGCAGTGACAATAACAGGGGAGTGGGATTGAGCGAGCAGTACTTC. Its translation is CASSDNNRGVGLSEQYF.

This clone appeared a single time. The chain joins TRBV10-2 to TRBJ2-6; D unclear. Per the germline V gene, CDR1 is WSHSY and CDR2 is SAAADI. The V gene lost 7 bases and the J gene lost 4 bases, with 8 bases spanning the gap. The CDR3 contains 13 residues. CDR3 residues: CASIQSGANVLTF. The CDR3 region has the DNA TGCGCCAGCATCCAATCCGGGGCCAACGTCCTGACTTTC.